The entry below gives a single T cell receptor (beta chain) sequence along with its context. Its specificity is not known. Primers included in the PCR were 60 Vbeta and 13 Jbeta primers. The table came from immunoSEQ multiplex PCR; TCRdb's copy has only in-frame clones and leaves some out. Among about 190,000 clones, 81% were seen once, and the ten largest hold around 3.9%. This entry belongs to a study of cytomegalovirus exposure and HLA in healthy donors. Per germline, CDR1 SGHRS and CDR2 YFSETQ. The length of the CDR3 is 17 residues. J lost 1 base, V lost 4 bases, and 5 bases had no gene match. The donors were healthy bone marrow donors. General study findings and limits: Later analysis suggested most CMV-associated TCR beta chains were HLA-restricted. It was reported that TCR beta sequences correctly inferred the HLA-A and HLA-B alleles for most subjects. The Asian-associated ancestry cluster reportedly had fewer N-insertions than the approximately 670-donor mean in a later analysis.

The gene calls are TRBV5-1 and TRBJ2-2; TRBD2 matches 12 bases. The sequenced sample was PBMCs. The clonotype originates from a middle-aged man in good health and CMV-seronegative. CDR3 loop: CASSLRLAGVNTGELFF. CDR3 DNA: TGCGCCAGCAGCCTACGACTAGCGGGGGTGAACACCGGGGAGCTGTTTTTT. The whole variable domain, filled in from reference TRBV5-1 and TRBJ2-2, reads KAGVTQTPRYLIKTRGQQVTLSCSPISGHRSVSWYQQTPGQGLQFLFEYFSETQRNKGNFPGRFSGRQFSNSRSEMNVSTLELGDSALYLCASSLRLAGVNTGELFFGEGSRLTVL.